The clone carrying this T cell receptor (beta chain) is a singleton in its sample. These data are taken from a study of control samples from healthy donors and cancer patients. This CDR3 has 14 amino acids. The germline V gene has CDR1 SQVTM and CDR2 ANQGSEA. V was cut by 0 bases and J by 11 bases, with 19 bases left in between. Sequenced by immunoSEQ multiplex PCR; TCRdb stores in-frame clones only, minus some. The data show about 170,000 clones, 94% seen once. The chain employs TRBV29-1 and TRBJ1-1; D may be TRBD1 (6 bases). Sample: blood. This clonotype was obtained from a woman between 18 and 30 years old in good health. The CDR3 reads CSVEDEGGPRSAFF. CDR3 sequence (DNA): TGCAGCGTTGAAGATGAGGGGGGGCCCAGGTCGGCTTTCTTT.